The TCR beta chain described here comes from a study of beta chain features in type 1 diabetes. Overall study: The samples had roughly 110 million sorted cells examined in all.

Purity above 95% was achieved in all sorted populations. This clone appeared a few times. Its specificity is unknown. Other DNA sequences in this sample translate to the same CDR3. The study, taken as a whole, reports: Naive, central memory and regulatory TCRB repertoires appeared more similar among patients than healthy donors.

Expressed TCRB transcripts were sequenced, since all the RNA that had been isolated was reverse transcribed. Here immunoSEQ multiplex PCR was the method, and the copy in TCRdb shows in-frame clones only, minus some. The table shows around 330,000 clones, with 9.5% to 12% occurring only once. The germline gives CDR1 SGDLS, CDR2 YYNGEE. The CDR3 is 15 amino acids. V lost 0 bases and J 4 bases, leaving 10 bases between the germline ends. The source is a woman aged 25 to 45 in good health. Sample: naive CD4+ T cells from blood. This chain connects TRBV9 to TRBJ2-2; possibly TRBD1 for D (7 bases). This CDR3 reads CASSVGGTVTGELFF. The CDR3 DNA reads as TGTGCCAGCAGCGTAGGCGGGACAGTCACCGGGGAGCTGTTTTTT.